Listed here are 8 T cell receptor beta chains from one sample, sequenced in a study of T-cell memory formation after mild COVID-19. MiXCR, applied by TCRdb to the 5' RACE reads, yields one record per CDR3 protein. The data contain 250,000 to 350,000 distinct CDR3 sequences, more than 15% of them seen just once; the ten biggest clones take up roughly 22%. Input material: PBMCs or a T cell subset sorted from them (not recorded which). These receptors originate from a man aged 18 to 30 who had mild COVID-19 (a few samples of this study predate the infection). Cell type and time point are not known.

This clonotype has only a few counts. The chain combines TRBV27 with TRBJ1-1, with unresolved D. V lost 8 bases, J lost 4 bases, and 11 bases lay in between. The CDR3 extends over 12 amino acids. Looked up from germline, CDR1 is MNHEY and CDR2 is SMNVEV (reference sequence). In DNA, the CDR3 is TGTGCCAGCGCGAGGTGGGGCACTGAAGCTTTCTTT. Protein product: CASARWGTEAFF.

This chain joins TRBV6-5 and TRBJ2-7; D gene uncertain. This CDR3 region has 14 residues. Per the germline V gene, CDR1 is MNHEY and CDR2 is SVGAGI. V was pared by 1 base and J by 3 bases, with 10 bases between. The CDR3 DNA follows: TGTGCCAGCAGTTACTGGCCAGGAAACTACGAGCAGTACTTC. Its translation: CASSYWPGNYEQYF.

In this sample, this clonotype turned up a few times. V and J are TRBV7-9 and TRBJ2-1; 12 bases agree with TRBD2. The germline V gene encodes CDR1 SEHNR and CDR2 FQNEAQ (reference sequence). Germline trimming cut 8 bases from V and 7 bases from J; bases unmatched to any gene: 9. This CDR3 comprises 15 residues. CDR3 sequence (DNA): TGTGCCAGCGCCGCCCTGACTAGCGGGAGAAATGAGCAGTTCTTC. Translating gives CASAALTSGRNEQFF.

This clonotype was seen more than once but under ten times. The chain has TRBV6-6 and TRBJ1-3; TRBD1 might be the D (5 bases). Germline CDR1 and CDR2: MNHNY and SVGAGI (reference sequence). CDR3 length equals 15 residues. The V end lost 2 bases, the J end lost 4 bases, and 12 bases lay between the germline ends. The chain's CDR3 is CASSYDSGAGNTIYF. CDR3 nucleotides: TGTGCCAGCAGTTACGACAGCGGGGCCGGAAACACCATATATTTT.

The rearrangement links TRBV29-1 to TRBJ2-1; a weak D match, TRBD1 (6 bases). The CDR3 runs 10 residues. Germline V gene sequence: CDR1 SQVTM, CDR2 ANQGSEA. For the CDR3, the DNA is TGCAGTACGACAGGATCTGAGCAGTTCTTC. Its translation: CSTTGSEQFF.

V gene TRBV5-1 combines with J gene TRBJ2-3; the D is unclear. The V gene's germline CDR1 is SGHRS and CDR2 YFSETQ. The V and J ends lost 3 bases and 2 bases respectively, with 10 bases between them. The CDR3 has 14 amino acids. In DNA, the CDR3 is TGCGCCAGCAGCTGGTGGGGTTCCACAGATACGCAGTATTTT. This translates into CASSWWGSTDTQYF.

This clonotype was picked up a small number of times. J is TRBJ2-5 and V is TRBV10-3; D uncertain. The CDR3 contains 14 residues. V was shortened by 3 bases and J by 5 bases, with 13 bases between the two germline ends. Germline V CDR1 and CDR2: ENHRY, SYGVKD. The CDR3 region has the DNA TGTGCCATCAGTGACGGGTCGACCTGGGAGACCCAGTACTTC. Translating it yields CAISDGSTWETQYF.

This clonotype has only a few counts. This rearrangement joins TRBV5-1 to TRBJ1-2; 8 bases are shared with TRBD1. There are 13 residues in the CDR3. V lost 1 base to trimming and J lost 8 bases; unmatched junction nucleotides: 4. Germline lookup yields CDR1 SGHRS and CDR2 YFSETQ. For the CDR3, the DNA is TGCGCCAGCAGCTTGAGCCCAGGGGGCGGCTACACCTTC. Protein product: CASSLSPGGGYTF.